A single sample gave rise to the 10 T cell receptor beta chains below, sequenced in a study of low-dose radiotherapy and immunotherapy resistance in tumors. TRAV- and TRBV-specific primers primed first-strand cDNA, covering alpha and beta chains. A constant-region primer paired with the V-primer adapter amplified TCRs over about 19 PCR cycles. TCRdb re-called the reads through MiXCR, storing one row per CDR3 protein. The sample consists of 60,000 or so distinct CDR3 sequences, roughly 29% of them appearing once. Documented time point: before trial treatment. Sequenced here: PBMCs, sampled before treatment. The source is a male donor with rectosigmoid adenocarcinoma.

This clonotype was picked up many times. V usage is TRBV12-3 or TRBV12-4 and J usage is TRBJ2-7, with unresolved D. Trimming shortened V by 3 bases and J by 0 bases, and 9 bases separated the two germline ends. There are 14 residues in the CDR3. CDR3 sequence (DNA): TGTGCCAGCAGTTTTGGTCTGGGCTCCTACGAGCAGTACTTC. It yields the protein CASSFGLGSYEQYF.

The V gene is TRBV12-3 or TRBV12-4, the J gene TRBJ1-6; TRBD1 might be the D (5 bases). Trimming shortened V by 6 bases and J by 0 bases, and 24 bases separated the two germline ends. CDR3 length: 20 amino acids. The DNA for the CDR3 is TGTGCCAGCAGCCGGGGCCCAACCTACGAGCAGTACTCCTATAATTCACCCCTCCACTTT. Translated: CASSRGPTYEQYSYNSPLHF.

This clonotype was picked up a small number of times. A read error likely explains this, since a far larger clone differs by one base. The chain combines TRBV6-2 or TRBV6-3 with TRBJ2-1; TRBD1 might be the D (5 bases). This CDR3 is 15 amino acids long. V was trimmed by 6 bases and J by 10 bases, leaving 22 bases between them. Germline CDR1 and CDR2: MNHEY and SVGEGT. CDR3 nucleotide sequence: TGTGCCAGCAGCATGGGGCAGGGAAGGAGCTACGAGCAGTTCTTC. This translates into CASSMGQGRSYEQFF.

This clonotype has a handful of counts. V is TRBV28 and J is TRBJ1-5, with D unresolved. Germline V gene lookup returns CDR1 MDHEN and CDR2 SYDVKM. The CDR3 extends over 15 amino acids. With 3 bases removed from V and 1 base from J, the gap between germline ends came to 10 bases. The CDR3 DNA sequence: TGTGCCAGCAGTTTCTCGGGTAAGAGCAATCAGCCCCAGCATTTT. It is translated as CASSFSGKSNQPQHF.

V gene TRBV4-2 combines with J gene TRBJ2-2; 10 bases are a match to TRBD2. The CDR3 covers 16 residues. V shed 1 base and J 6 bases; nucleotides not matched to a gene: 5. In germline, CDR1 is LGHNA, CDR2 YNFKEQ. This chain's CDR3 is CASSQGQRGGPGELFF. The CDR3 region has the DNA TGTGCCAGCAGCCAAGGTCAGCGGGGGGGGCCCGGGGAGCTGTTTTTT.

This clonotype was counted at least ten times. The gene calls are TRBV6-2 or TRBV6-3 and TRBJ1-1; D call uncertain. V was cut by 2 bases and J by 1 base, with 11 bases left in between. Germline CDR1 and CDR2: MNHEY and SVGEGT. CDR3 length: 15 amino acids. CDR3 coding DNA: TGTGCCAGCAGTTACGACGTACCTGGGAACACTGAAGCTTTCTTT. Protein sequence: CASSYDVPGNTEAFF.

This clonotype has a count of ten or more. This chain links TRBV29-1 with TRBJ1-1; TRBD1 might be the D (6 bases). The CDR3 has 13 amino acids. Looked up from germline, CDR1 is SQVTM and CDR2 is ANQGSEA. The ends were cut back, 4 bases at V and 11 bases at J, with 20 bases in the middle. For the CDR3, the DNA is TGCAGCGTTGTAGGGGGTACCGGGACCAGGGCTTTCTTT. Amino acids: CSVVGGTGTRAFF.

This clonotype was counted many times. The V call is TRBV10-3, the J call TRBJ2-2; 7 bases agree with TRBD1. The CDR3 totals 14 residues. CDR1 and CDR2 (germline): ENHRY, SYGVKD. With 8 bases clipped from V and 2 bases from J, the junction kept 5 bases outside the gene matches. Written as DNA, the CDR3 is TGTGCCATCTCCAGGGGGACCAACACCGGGGAGCTGTTTTTT. Its translation is CAISRGTNTGELFF.

The chain is built from TRBV7-2 and TRBJ1-4; 10 bases match TRBD1. The V and J ends lost 1 base and 7 bases, in that order; junction bases with no gene match: 0. The CDR3 is made up of 14 amino acids. Germline CDR1 and CDR2: SGHTA and FQGNSA. CDR3: CASSLGQGAEKLFF. As DNA, the CDR3 is TGTGCCAGCAGCTTAGGACAGGGGGCTGAAAAACTGTTTTTT.

Of note for this clonotype: This is likely an artifact of a read error, given a far larger clone one base away. The chain links TRBV27 to TRBJ2-7; D may correspond to TRBD1 or TRBD2 (5 bases each). Germline CDR1 MNHEY, CDR2 SMNVEV (reference sequence). This CDR3 is built from 14 residues. Trimming removed 2 bases from V and 6 bases from J, with 14 bases in between. CDR3 protein: CASSLGGPTSEQYF. CDR3 bases: TGTGCCAGCAGTTTAGGGGGTCCGACCAGCGAGCAGTACTTC.